This T cell receptor (beta chain) was recorded in a study of graft-versus-host responses after intestinal transplantation. General study points: Allografts of patients with graft-donor T cell macrochimerism showed high graft-versus-host to host-versus-graft clone ratios. In recipient marrow, GvH clones were found, and some appeared first in ileum or blood.

Sorted after the reaction were proliferating CFSE-low CD3+CD4+ and CD3+CD8+ responders. The CDR3 has 14 residues. CDR1 SGHTS and CDR2 YDEGEE come from the germline V gene. V gave up 3 bases and J gave up 7 bases, with 14 bases separating them. Repertoires were generated with immunoSEQ multiplex PCR, while TCRdb's copy carries only in-frame clones and drops some. The data show about 14,000 clones, more than 35% seen once. V usage is TRBV5-8 and J usage is TRBJ1-5; D is undetermined. Sequencing was performed on alloreactive CD4+ T cells from a mixed lymphocyte reaction culture, taken before intestinal transplant. Specified subset: CFSE-low proliferating T cells sorted from approximately six-day pre-transplant mixed lymphocyte reaction (GvH or HvG direction). The source is a human patient who received an intestinal transplant. CDR3 sequence: CASSSVGVRQPQHF. DNA of the CDR3: TGTGCCAGCAGCTCTGTGGGTGTGAGGCAGCCCCAGCATTTT.